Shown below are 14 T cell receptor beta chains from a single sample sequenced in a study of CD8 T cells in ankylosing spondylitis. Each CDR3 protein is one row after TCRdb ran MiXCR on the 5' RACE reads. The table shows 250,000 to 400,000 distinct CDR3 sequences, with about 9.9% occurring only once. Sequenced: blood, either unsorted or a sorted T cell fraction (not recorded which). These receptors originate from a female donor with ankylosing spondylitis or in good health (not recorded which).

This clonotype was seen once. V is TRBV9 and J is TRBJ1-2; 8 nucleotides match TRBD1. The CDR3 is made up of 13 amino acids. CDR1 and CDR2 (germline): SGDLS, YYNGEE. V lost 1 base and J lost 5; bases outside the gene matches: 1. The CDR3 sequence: CASSVQGAYGYTF. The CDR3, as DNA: TGTGCCAGCAGCGTACAGGGGGCGTATGGCTACACCTTC. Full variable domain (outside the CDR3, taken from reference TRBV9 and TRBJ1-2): DSGVTQTPKHLITATGQRVTLRCSPRSGDLSVYWYQQSLDQGLQFLIQYYNGEERAKGNILERFSAQQFPDLHSELNLSSLELGDSALYFCASSVQGAYGYTFGSGTRLTVV.

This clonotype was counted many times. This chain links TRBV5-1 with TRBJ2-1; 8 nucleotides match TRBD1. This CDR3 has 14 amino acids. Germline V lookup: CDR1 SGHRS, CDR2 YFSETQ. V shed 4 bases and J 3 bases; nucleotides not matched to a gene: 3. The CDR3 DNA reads TGCGCCAGCAGCCCTGGACAGGGCTACAATGAGCAGTTCTTC. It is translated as CASSPGQGYNEQFF.

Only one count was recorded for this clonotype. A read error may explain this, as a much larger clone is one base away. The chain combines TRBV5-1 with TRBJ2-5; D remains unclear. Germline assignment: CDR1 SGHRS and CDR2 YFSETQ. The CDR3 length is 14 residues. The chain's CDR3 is CASSLDPSQETEYF. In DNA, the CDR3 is TGCGCCAGCAGCTTGGACCCCAGCCAAGAGACCGAGTACTTC.

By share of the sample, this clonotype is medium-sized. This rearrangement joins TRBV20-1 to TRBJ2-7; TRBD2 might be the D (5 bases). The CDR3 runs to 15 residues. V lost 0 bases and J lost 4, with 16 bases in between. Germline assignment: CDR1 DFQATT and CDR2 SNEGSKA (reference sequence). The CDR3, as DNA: TGCAGTGCTAGAGATCAGCTAGCCGGGAAATACGAGCAGTACTTC. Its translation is CSARDQLAGKYEQYF.

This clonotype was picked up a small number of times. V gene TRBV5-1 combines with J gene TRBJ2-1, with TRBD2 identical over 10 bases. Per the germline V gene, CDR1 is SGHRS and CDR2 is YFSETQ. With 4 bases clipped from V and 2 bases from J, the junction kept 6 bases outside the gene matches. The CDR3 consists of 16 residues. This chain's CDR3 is CASSRSGGRTYNEQFF. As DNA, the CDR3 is TGCGCCAGCAGCCGTAGCGGGGGGCGCACCTACAATGAGCAGTTCTTC. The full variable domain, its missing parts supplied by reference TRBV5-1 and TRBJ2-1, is KAGVTQTPRYLIKTRGQQVTLSCSPISGHRSVSWYQQTPGQGLQFLFEYFSETQRNKGNFPGRFSGRQFSNSRSEMNVSTLELGDSALYLCASSRSGGRTYNEQFFGPGTRLTVL.

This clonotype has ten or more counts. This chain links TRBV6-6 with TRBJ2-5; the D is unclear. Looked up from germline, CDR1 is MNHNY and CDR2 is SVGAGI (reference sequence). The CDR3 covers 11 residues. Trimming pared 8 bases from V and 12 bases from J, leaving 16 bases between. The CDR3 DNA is TGTGCCAGCTCCCCTGGCAGATCAGAGTACTTC. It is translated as CASSPGRSEYF.

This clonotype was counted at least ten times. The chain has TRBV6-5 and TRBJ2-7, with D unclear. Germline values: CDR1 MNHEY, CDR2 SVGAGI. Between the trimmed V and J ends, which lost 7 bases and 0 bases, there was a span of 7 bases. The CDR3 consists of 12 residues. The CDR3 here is CASMGNSYEQYF. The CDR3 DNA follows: TGTGCCAGCATGGGGAACTCCTACGAGCAGTACTTC.

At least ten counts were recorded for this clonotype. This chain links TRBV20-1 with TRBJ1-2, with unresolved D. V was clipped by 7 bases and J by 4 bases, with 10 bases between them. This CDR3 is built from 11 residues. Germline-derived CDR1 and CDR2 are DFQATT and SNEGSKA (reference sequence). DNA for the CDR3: TGCAGTGGAGTCGGACTCTATGGCTACACCTTC. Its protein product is CSGVGLYGYTF.

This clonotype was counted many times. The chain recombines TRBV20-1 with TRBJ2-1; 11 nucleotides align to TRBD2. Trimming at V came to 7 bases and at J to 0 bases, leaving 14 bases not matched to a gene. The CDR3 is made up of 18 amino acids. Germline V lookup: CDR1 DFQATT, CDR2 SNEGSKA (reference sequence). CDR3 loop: CSGTPGTSGLSSYNEQFF. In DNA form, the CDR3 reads TGCAGTGGGACCCCCGGGACTAGCGGACTGAGCTCCTACAATGAGCAGTTCTTC.

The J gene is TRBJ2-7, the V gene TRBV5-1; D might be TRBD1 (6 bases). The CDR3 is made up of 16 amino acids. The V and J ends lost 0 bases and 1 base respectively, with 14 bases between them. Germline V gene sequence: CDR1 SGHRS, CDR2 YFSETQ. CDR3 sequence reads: CASSLGPLTGSYEQYF. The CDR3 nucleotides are TGCGCCAGCAGCTTGGGCCCGCTGACAGGTTCCTACGAGCAGTACTTC. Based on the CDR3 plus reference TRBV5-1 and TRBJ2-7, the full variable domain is KAGVTQTPRYLIKTRGQQVTLSCSPISGHRSVSWYQQTPGQGLQFLFEYFSETQRNKGNFPGRFSGRQFSNSRSEMNVSTLELGDSALYLCASSLGPLTGSYEQYFGPGTRLTVT.

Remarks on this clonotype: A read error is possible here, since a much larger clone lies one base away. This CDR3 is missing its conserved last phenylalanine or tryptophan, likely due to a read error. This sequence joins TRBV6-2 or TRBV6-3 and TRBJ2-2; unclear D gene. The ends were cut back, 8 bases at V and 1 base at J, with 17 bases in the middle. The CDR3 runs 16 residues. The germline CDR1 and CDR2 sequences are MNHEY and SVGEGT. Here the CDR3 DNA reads TGTGCCAGCTCCACCCCCTCCAGAAAGAACACCGGGGAGCTGTTTTCT. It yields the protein CASSTPSRKNTGELFS.

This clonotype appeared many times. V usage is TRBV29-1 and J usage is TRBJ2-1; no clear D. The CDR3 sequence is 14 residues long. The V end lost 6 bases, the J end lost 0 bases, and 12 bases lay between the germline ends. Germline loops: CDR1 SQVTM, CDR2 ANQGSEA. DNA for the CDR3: TGCAGCGTCTCTGTTTTGAGCTCCTACAATGAGCAGTTCTTC. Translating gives CSVSVLSSYNEQFF.

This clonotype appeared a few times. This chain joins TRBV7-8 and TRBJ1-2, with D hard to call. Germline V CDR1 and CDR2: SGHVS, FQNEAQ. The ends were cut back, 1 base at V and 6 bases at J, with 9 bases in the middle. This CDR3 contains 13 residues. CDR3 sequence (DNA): TGTGCCAGCAGCTTAGGATGGGGTGATGGCTACACCTTC. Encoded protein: CASSLGWGDGYTF.

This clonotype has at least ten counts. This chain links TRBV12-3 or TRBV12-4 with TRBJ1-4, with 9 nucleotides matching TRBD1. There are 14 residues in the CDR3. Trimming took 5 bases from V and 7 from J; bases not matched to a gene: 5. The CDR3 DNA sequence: TGTGCCAGCAGTCAACAGGGGGCAGGTGAAAAACTGTTTTTT. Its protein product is CASSQQGAGEKLFF.